This T cell receptor (beta chain) was sequenced for a study of blood T cell repertoires in COVID-19. This table comes from immunoSEQ multiplex PCR, and its TCRdb copy is limited to in-frame clones, with some not included. Of 150,000 to 200,000 clones listed, about 85% are singletons. The CDR3 covers 14 residues. Trimming stripped 9 bases from V and 9 bases from J, with 18 bases between. The germline CDR1 and CDR2 sequences are LGHDT and YNNKEL (reference sequence). This chain connects TRBV3-1 (or the pseudogene TRBV3-2) to TRBJ1-6, with D unclear. Sequenced: peripheral blood. The source is a man aged 55-75 years with acute or convalescent COVID-19. The CDR3 bases are TGTGCCAGTTCTCGAGAAGTTGATGGTTCACCCCTCCACTTT. Protein: CASSREVDGSPLHF.